The T cell receptor (beta chain) under discussion was sequenced for a study of cytomegalovirus exposure and HLA in healthy donors. The CDR3 has 16 residues. CDR1 MDHEN and CDR2 SYDVKM come from the germline V gene. The V gene end was trimmed by 3 bases and the J gene end by 2 bases; junction bases not matched to a gene: 9. TCRdb's table, derived via immunoSEQ multiplex PCR, lists solely in-frame clones and lacks some. The sample holds approximately 260,000 clones, 70% to 90% seen once. This clonotype was obtained from a woman between 18 and 29 years old in good health and CMV-seronegative. V gene TRBV28 combines with J gene TRBJ2-7; TRBD1 matches at 8 bases. The sequencing input was PBMCs. The CDR3 is CASSFRPQGGAYEQYF. For the CDR3, the DNA is TGTGCCAGCAGTTTTCGGCCACAGGGGGGCGCCTACGAGCAGTACTTC.